This TCR beta chain was identified during a study of Tregs in tolerant kidney transplant recipients. Whole-study context: Mixed chimerism was transient after nonmyeloablative marrow transplants from related graft donors. Study outcomes and limitations: Few patients were studied, so findings need validation in larger groups.

With respect to this clone: Antigen specificity is unknown.

TCRdb's copy holds only in-frame clones and misses some; the assay was immunoSEQ multiplex PCR. The sample includes around 15,000 clones, around 80% seen only once; the top ten take 1.5% to 2%. Regulatory T cells were sorted from thawed PBMCs rested overnight at 37°C with 200 IU/ml IL-2. This CDR3 comprises 16 residues. Germline V CDR1 and CDR2: SGHNT, YYREEE (reference sequence). Trimming stripped 3 bases from V and 11 bases from J, with 26 bases between. The chain recombines TRBV5-4 with TRBJ1-1; maybe TRBD1 (5 bases). The sequence was obtained from a human donor who received a combined kidney and bone marrow transplant. Sequenced here: Tregs from blood, sampled before the transplant. The CDR3 is CASSWGGLKGLMEAFF. CDR3 in DNA: TGTGCCAGCAGCTGGGGGGGTTTGAAGGGTTTGATGGAGGCTTTCTTT. The whole variable domain, filled in from reference TRBV5-4 and TRBJ1-1, reads ETGVTQSPTHLIKTRGQQVTLRCSSQSGHNTVSWYQQALGQGPQFIFQYYREEENGRGNFPPRFSGLQFPNYSSELNVNALELDDSALYLCASSWGGLKGLMEAFFGQGTRLTVV.